This record concerns one T cell receptor beta chain sequence. This sample stems from a study of Graves' ophthalmopathy and Graves' hyperthyroidism. PBMCs were obtained from roughly 9.7 ml of fresh peripheral blood. RNA transcripts provided the template for amplifying TCR beta CDR3 regions. Following a first-round RT-PCR that used HTBI primers, a second-round multiplex PCR was carried out. Each CDR3 protein gets one entry after TCRdb re-called the multiplex PCR reads with MiXCR. The table lists 500,000 to 800,000 distinct CDR3 sequences, approximately 39% of them singletons. V was shortened by 2 bases and J by 10 bases, with 5 bases between the two germline ends. CDR3 length: 11 amino acids. Looked up from germline, CDR1 is MNHNY and CDR2 is SVGAGI (reference sequence).

The TCR comes from an adult man with Graves' ophthalmopathy. The sequenced sample consisted of peripheral blood. The chain combines TRBV6-6 with TRBJ1-4; D not resolved. CDR3 nucleotides: TGTGCCAGCAGTTACGGGAGAAAACTGTTTTTT. It specifies CASSYGRKLFF.